This is a list of T cell receptor beta chains from one sample in a study of cytomegalovirus exposure and HLA in healthy donors. Sequenced by immunoSEQ multiplex PCR; TCRdb stores in-frame clones only, minus some. The repertoire consists of 110,000 to 150,000 clones, with around 72% occurring once and the leading ten covering approximately 14%. Sequenced material: PBMCs. The receptor set was obtained from a human donor in good health. Each CDR3 is given with its conserved first and last residue. Each record gives: CDR3 length, V gene, J gene, CDR3 protein.

>15|TRBV11-2|TRBJ2-7
CASRRIGAVTYEQYF
>16|TRBV5-1|TRBJ2-1
CASSFTGTSGHNEQFF
>15|TRBV7-2|TRBJ1-3
CASSLRGLVGNTIYF
>14|TRBV9|TRBJ2-2
CASSTSPTMRELFF
>13|TRBV7-6|TRBJ2-5
CASSLRVLETQYF
>14|TRBV19|TRBJ1-2
CASSPTTGPYGYTF
>16|TRBV9|TRBJ2-3
CASSAWDREERDTQYF
>14|TRBV6-5|TRBJ2-2
CASSREKTTGELFF
>13|TRBV4-1|TRBJ1-1
CASSAPRGGEAFF
>13|TRBV19|TRBJ1-5
CASTGGRYQPQHF
>13|TRBV29-1|TRBJ2-1
CSVVSTGGGEQFF
>14|TRBV5-1|TRBJ1-3
CASRLGVSGNTIYF
>15|TRBV2|TRBJ2-7
CASNLLQGSRVEQYF
>23|TRBV13|TRBJ2-1
CASSIDRGTAGLAGPPTYNEQFF
>16|TRBV7-6|TRBJ2-2
CASSLSGQGYTGELFF
>14|TRBV19|TRBJ2-3
CASRGGVGTDTQYF
>15|TRBV9|TRBJ2-1
CASSVETSGYNEQFF
>12|TRBV10-2|TRBJ2-5
CASMGPEETQYF
>14|TRBV27|TRBJ2-3
CASSKGLVGDTQYF
>12|TRBV7-3|TRBJ2-1
CASGVGRHEQFF
>16|TRBV11-2|TRBJ2-3
CASSSALGLAGQSQYF
>16|TRBV28|TRBJ2-1
CASSLRLGQSSIEQFF
>15|TRBV2|TRBJ2-7
CASSEREQGRNEQYF
>14|TRBV9|TRBJ2-7
CASSPRTGNYEQYF
>15|TRBV6-6|TRBJ2-4
CASRGASGSMDIQYF
>15|TRBV11-1|TRBJ2-7
CASSPPGLRTSEQYF
>17|TRBV4-1|TRBJ1-6
CASSQPPGQPFNSPLHF
>16|TRBV9|TRBJ2-1
CASSVGGTSGLNEQFF
>16|TRBV5-4|TRBJ2-6
CASSLDPLPGANVLTF
>16|TRBV2|TRBJ2-2
CASSVGRSANTGELFF
>15|TRBV5-6|TRBJ1-4
CASSLAGTGVEKLFF
>16|TRBV4-2|TRBJ1-3
CASSRSNRASGNTIYF
>16|TRBV5-1|TRBJ1-6
CASSFYGQTNNSPLHF
>13|TRBV19|TRBJ2-1
CASSQTQGGEQFF
>16|TRBV7-4|TRBJ2-3
CASSLKRPGGTDTQYF
>14|TRBV5-1|TRBJ2-7
CASSYQDRAYEQYF
>14|TRBV30|TRBJ2-7
CAWSVGQGFYEQYF
>12|TRBV28|TRBJ2-7
CASSSGFYEQYF
>15|TRBV13|TRBJ2-7
CASSSTGDASYEQYF
>14|TRBV5-4|TRBJ2-5
CASRPDRVHETQYF
>18|TRBV19|TRBJ2-4
CASSIRKSGVPVKNIQYF
>15|TRBV5-5|TRBJ2-2
CASSISGGAAGELFF
>14|TRBV6-5|TRBJ1-1
CASSETGTNTEAFF
>15|TRBV6-1|TRBJ2-1
CASRVTSGTYNEQFF
>13|TRBV19|TRBJ1-2
CASSPDRAYGYTF
>15|TRBV27|TRBJ2-7
CASSLSGTSYYEQYF
>11|TRBV28|TRBJ2-5
CASQTQETQYF
>12|TRBV29-1|TRBJ1-2
CSVDRDRGGYTF
>12|TRBV5-6|TRBJ1-1
CASSVLNTEAFF
>14|TRBV29-1|TRBJ2-1
CSVERSGKDNEQFF
>15|TRBV6-6|TRBJ1-2
CASSSPGGPNYGYTF
>14|TRBV27|TRBJ1-4
CASSLSRANEKLFF
>12|TRBV2|TRBJ1-4
CASRAGNEKLFF
>11|TRBV20-1|TRBJ2-7
CSTRGSYEQYF
>15|TRBV7-2|TRBJ1-3
CASSSRQLSGNTIYF
>17|TRBV4-2|TRBJ2-1
CASSQGEAGGSYNEQFF
>14|TRBV27|TRBJ1-2
CASSPSAAIYGYTF